This T cell receptor beta chain was sequenced during a study of T-cell reconstitution after alpha-beta-depleted transplantation in children. The library targeted TCRbeta and was prepared with unique molecular identifiers. TCRdb re-derived calls from the PCR reads in MiXCR, one entry per CDR3 protein. The sample holds roughly 500,000 distinct CDR3 sequences; 10% are singletons and the top ten take approximately 2%. The CDR3 contains 13 residues. Study-level findings and limits: A year post-transplant, T-cell counts and diversity derived mostly from newly produced T cells. Surviving recipient T cells and thymic progenitors underlay high day-60 TCRbeta diversity in some patients. Reportedly, only several hundred clones from non-depleted graft cells drove alpha-beta T-cell counts at about two months.

To note about this clonotype: Its antigen is currently unknown. This may be a read error: a much more frequent sequence differs by one nucleotide.

Sequenced material: PBMCs, taken before TCRalphabeta/CD19-depleted stem cell transplant. The chain joins TRBV12-3 or TRBV12-4 to TRBJ1-1, with D tentatively TRBD1 (5 bases). The source of this sequence is a child aged 2 to 10 with inherited bone marrow failure, due to receive a stem cell transplant. The CDR3 nucleotides read TGTGCCAGCCGGGACTCCATGAACCCTGAAGCTTTCTTT. As protein: CASRDSMNPEAFF.